A single TCR beta chain is shown here with its context. V gave up 9 bases and J gave up 2 bases; unmatched junction bases: 8. CDR1 MNHEY and CDR2 SMNVEV come from the germline V gene (reference sequence). The CDR3 sequence is 15 residues long. This sample is part of a study of blood T cell repertoires in COVID-19. At the level of the study: Italy, Spain and the United States were the sources of the convalescent and acute COVID-19 samples. T cells, B-cell-depleted T cells, or PBMCs supplied cDNA or gDNA.

Original processing methods: From reference gene primer amplification, estimates of nucleated cell counts were derived. Assay used: immunoSEQ multiplex PCR; TCRdb lists only in-frame clones, some missing. V and J calls and clone size are given by that table; D and trimming were obtained from the DNA. This repertoire shows about 130,000 clones, about 80% found once; its top ten account for approximately 2.9%. The V gene is TRBV27, the J gene TRBJ2-1; TRBD1 matches 9 bases. Material for sequencing was peripheral blood. This clonotype was sampled from a woman of 80 years or more with acute or convalescent COVID-19. The CDR3 DNA follows: TGTGCCAGGAGCTGGGACAGGGTGGCCTACAATGAGCAGTTCTTC. Translated, it gives CARSWDRVAYNEQFF.